The clone carrying this T cell receptor (beta chain) was observed a few times. Its antigen is undetermined. This CDR3 region has 15 residues. Germline CDR1 MNHEY, CDR2 SMNVEV (reference sequence). V lost 4 bases and J lost 4; bases outside the gene matches: 7. Sample-barcoded 5' priming and a J-beta primer mix drove a second PCR of about 6 to 12 cycles. Researchers report that each sample yielded at least 3 million CDR3-containing paired-end reads. TCRdb independently ran MiXCR on the 5' RACE reads; one entry per CDR3 protein. The sample carries some 1.4 million distinct CDR3 sequences, around 42% recorded once. The sample belongs to a study of blood T cells in healthy people across ages. Notes on the study in general: The fall in TCR beta diversity per million T cells was roughly linear with age. The study found more naive CD4+ cells and higher diversity in long-lived than aged donors.

This rearrangement joins TRBV27 to TRBJ2-4, with TRBD2 identical over 7 bases. Sample: blood. This TCR was sampled from a woman aged 18-29 years in good health. This CDR3 reads CASSWSGGPKNIQYF. In nucleotides, the CDR3 is TGTGCCAGCAGTTGGTCGGGAGGCCCTAAAAACATTCAGTACTTC.